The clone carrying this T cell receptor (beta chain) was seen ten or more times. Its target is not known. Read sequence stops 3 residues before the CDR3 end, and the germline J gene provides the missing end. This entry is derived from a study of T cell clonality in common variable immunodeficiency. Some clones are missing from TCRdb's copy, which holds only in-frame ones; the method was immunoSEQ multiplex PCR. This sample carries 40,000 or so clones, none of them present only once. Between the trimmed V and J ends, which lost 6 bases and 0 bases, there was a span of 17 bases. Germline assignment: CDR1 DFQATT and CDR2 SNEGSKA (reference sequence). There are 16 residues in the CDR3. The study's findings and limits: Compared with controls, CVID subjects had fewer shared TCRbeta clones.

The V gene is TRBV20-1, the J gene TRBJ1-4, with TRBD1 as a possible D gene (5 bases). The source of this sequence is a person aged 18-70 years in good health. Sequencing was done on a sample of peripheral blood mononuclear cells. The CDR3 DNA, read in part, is TGCAGTGCCCAGGGTATTGGGTCCACAACTAATGAAAAA. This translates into CSAQGIGSTTNEK. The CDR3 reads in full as CSAQGIGSTTNEKLFF.